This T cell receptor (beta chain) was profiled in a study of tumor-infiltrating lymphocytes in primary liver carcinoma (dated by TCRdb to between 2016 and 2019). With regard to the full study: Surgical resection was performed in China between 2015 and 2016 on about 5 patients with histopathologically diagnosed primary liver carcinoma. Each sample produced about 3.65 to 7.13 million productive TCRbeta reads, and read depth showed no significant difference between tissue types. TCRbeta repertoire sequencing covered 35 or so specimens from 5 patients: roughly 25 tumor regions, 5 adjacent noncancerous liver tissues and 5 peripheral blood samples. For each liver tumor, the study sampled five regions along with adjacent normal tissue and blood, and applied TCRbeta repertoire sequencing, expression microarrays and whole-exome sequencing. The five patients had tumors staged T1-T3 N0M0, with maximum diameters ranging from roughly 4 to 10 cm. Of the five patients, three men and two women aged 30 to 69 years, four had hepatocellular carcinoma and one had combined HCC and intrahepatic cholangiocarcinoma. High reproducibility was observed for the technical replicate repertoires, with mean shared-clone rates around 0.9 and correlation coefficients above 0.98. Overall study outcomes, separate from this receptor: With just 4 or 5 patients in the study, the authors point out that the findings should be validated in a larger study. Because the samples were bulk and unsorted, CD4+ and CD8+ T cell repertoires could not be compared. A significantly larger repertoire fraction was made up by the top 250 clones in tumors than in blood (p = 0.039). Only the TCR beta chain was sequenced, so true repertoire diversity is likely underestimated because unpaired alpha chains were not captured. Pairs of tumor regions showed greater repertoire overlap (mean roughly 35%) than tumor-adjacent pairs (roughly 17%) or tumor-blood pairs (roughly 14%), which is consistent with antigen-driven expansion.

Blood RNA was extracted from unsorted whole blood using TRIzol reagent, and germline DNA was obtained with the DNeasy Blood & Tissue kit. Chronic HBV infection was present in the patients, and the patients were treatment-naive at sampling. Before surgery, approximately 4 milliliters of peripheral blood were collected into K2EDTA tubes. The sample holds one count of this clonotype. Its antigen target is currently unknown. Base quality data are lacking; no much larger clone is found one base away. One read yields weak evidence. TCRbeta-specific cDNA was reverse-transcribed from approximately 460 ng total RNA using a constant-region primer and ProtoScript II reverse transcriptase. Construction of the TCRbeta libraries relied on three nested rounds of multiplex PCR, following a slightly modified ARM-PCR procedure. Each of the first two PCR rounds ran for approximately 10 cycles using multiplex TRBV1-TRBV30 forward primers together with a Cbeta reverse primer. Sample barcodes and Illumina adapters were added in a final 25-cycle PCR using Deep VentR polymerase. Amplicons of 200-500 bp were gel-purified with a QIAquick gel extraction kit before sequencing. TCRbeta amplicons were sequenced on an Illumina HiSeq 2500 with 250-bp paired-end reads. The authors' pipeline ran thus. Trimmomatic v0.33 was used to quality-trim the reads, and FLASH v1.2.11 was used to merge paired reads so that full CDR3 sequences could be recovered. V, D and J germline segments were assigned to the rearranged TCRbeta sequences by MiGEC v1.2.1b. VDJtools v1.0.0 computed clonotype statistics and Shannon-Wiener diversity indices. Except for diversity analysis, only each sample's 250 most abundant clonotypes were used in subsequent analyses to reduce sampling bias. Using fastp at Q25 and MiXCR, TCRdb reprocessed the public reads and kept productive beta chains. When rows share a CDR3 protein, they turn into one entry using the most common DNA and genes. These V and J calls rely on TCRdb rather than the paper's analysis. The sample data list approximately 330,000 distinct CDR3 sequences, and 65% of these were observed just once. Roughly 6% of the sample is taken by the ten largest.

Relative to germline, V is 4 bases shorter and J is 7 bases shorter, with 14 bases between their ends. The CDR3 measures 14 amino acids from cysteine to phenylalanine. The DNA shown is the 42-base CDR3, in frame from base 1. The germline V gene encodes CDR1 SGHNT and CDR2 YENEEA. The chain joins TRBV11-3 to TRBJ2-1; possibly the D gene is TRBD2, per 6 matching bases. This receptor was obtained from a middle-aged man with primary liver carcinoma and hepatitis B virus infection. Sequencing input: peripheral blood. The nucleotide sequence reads TGTGCCAGCAGCTACTGTTATGGGGGGAATGAGCAGTTCTTC. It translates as CASSYCYGGNEQFF.